This is a list of T cell receptor beta chains from one sample in a study of shared clonotypes between healthy human individuals. Profiled with immunoSEQ multiplex PCR; TCRdb holds only in-frame clones, not every one. Of over a million clones listed, roughly 96% were seen once; the top ten hold roughly 1.2%. The material sequenced was naive CD4+ T cells sorted from blood. The receptors were sampled from a man aged 25-45 years in good health. Each CDR3 is given with its conserved first and last residue. The size entry is marked missing in some rows and otherwise reads once, few, many or a size class.

v_gene	abundance	j_gene	CDR3aa
TRBV7-8	-	TRBJ2-4	CASSPRTSGSGNIQYF
TRBV9	-	TRBJ2-5	CASSVGDKGGGGETQYF
TRBV6-5	-	TRBJ1-4	CASSYSFRGRNEKLFF
TRBV7-8	-	TRBJ1-2	CASSLGLGTPGYTF
TRBV7-8	once	TRBJ2-2	CASSPMGRVNTGELFF
TRBV9	-	TRBJ1-3	CASSPLSWQGNSGNTIYF
TRBV5-5	-	TRBJ2-1	CASSWQGALYNEQFF
TRBV10-1	-	TRBJ2-3	CASSESGVLDTQYF
TRBV28	-	TRBJ2-7	CASSFGGLLYEQYF
TRBV28	-	TRBJ2-7	CASIRASGTYEQYF
TRBV28	-	TRBJ1-2	CASTSFGEGGTTYGYTF
TRBV10-3	-	TRBJ2-7	CAISELGTDASEQYF
TRBV19	-	TRBJ2-7	CASSIGSTYEQYF